These 32 T cell receptor beta chains came from one sample sequenced in a study of graft-versus-host responses after intestinal transplantation. TCRdb's copy holds only in-frame clones and misses some; the assay was immunoSEQ multiplex PCR. Of fewer than 9,500 clones listed, around 93% are singletons. The material sequenced was PBMCs, taken around 30 days after intestinal transplant. The receptors derive from a human patient who received an intestinal transplant, so some T cells may come from the graft donor.

For the CDR3, the DNA is TGTGCCAGCAGTTTGCAGAAGTCTTCCTACGAGCAGTACTTC. This gives the protein CASSLQKSSYEQYF. This rearrangement joins TRBV27 to TRBJ2-7; D gene ambiguous. Germline CDR1 and CDR2: MNHEY and SMNVEV (reference sequence). This CDR3 is built from 14 residues. V gave up 3 bases and J gave up 1 base, with 10 bases separating them.

The chain couples TRBV6-6 to TRBJ2-2; unclear D gene. The CDR3 totals 15 residues. The germline V and J ends were trimmed by 3 bases and 7 bases, with 15 bases remaining between them. The germline gives CDR1 MNHNY, CDR2 SVGAGI (reference sequence). The CDR3 DNA reads as TGTGCCAGCAGTTATAGGTCTGGAGCTCTCGGGGAGCTGTTTTTT. This encodes CASSYRSGALGELFF.

The chain uses TRBV11-1 and TRBJ1-1; D is perhaps TRBD1 (6 bases). Germline V lookup: CDR1 SGHAT, CDR2 FQDESV (reference sequence). Trimming left V 6 bases short and J 4 bases short, with 6 bases between. The CDR3 totals 11 residues. This CDR3 is CASRQGTEAFF. CDR3 DNA: TGTGCCAGCAGACAGGGCACTGAAGCTTTCTTT.

Comments on this clone: One junction end does not reproduce the germline sequence, and a read error may be involved. J is TRBJ2-7 and V is TRBV2; no reliable D call. The CDR3 length is 13 residues. CDR1 is SNHLY, CDR2 FYNNEI, per germline. The CDR3 region is CASIEDAAYEQYF. CDR3 DNA: TGTGCCAGCATTGAAGACGCGGCCTACGAGCAGTACTTC.

J is TRBJ1-5 and V is TRBV27, with a weak D call TRBD1 (5 bases). The germline V gene has CDR1 MNHEY and CDR2 SMNVEV (reference sequence). Trimming cost V 5 bases and J 8 bases, with 16 bases left between them. This CDR3 contains 14 residues. The DNA for the CDR3 is TGTGCCAGCAGTCCACGCAGGGCCGACGAGCCCCAGCATTTT. Its protein product is CASSPRRADEPQHF.

This clone was detected a few times. The gene calls are TRBV5-4 and TRBJ2-2; TRBD1 might be the D (6 bases). The germline V gene encodes CDR1 SGHNT and CDR2 YYREEE (reference sequence). CDR3 length equals 16 residues. Trimming stripped 3 bases from V and 1 base from J, with 13 bases between. The CDR3 reads CASSSETGKNTGELFF. CDR3 bases: TGTGCCAGCAGCTCAGAGACAGGAAAGAACACCGGGGAGCTGTTTTTT.

This chain links TRBV10-3 with TRBJ2-3, with unresolved D. The V gene lost 1 base and the J gene lost 2 bases, with 4 bases spanning the gap. CDR1 is ENHRY and CDR2 is SYGVKD in the germline V gene. This CDR3 region has 13 residues. The CDR3 loop is CAISEYHTDTQYF. CDR3 bases: TGTGCCATCAGTGAGTACCACACAGATACGCAGTATTTT.

The gene calls are TRBV19 and TRBJ1-2, with D uncertain. This CDR3 is built from 13 residues. Germline CDR1 reads LNHDA; CDR2 reads SQIVND (reference sequence). The V end was cut by 7 bases, the J end by 2 bases, with 11 bases between. In DNA, the CDR3 is TGTGCCAGTAAGCGGGGAACAAACTATGGCTACACCTTC. Its translation is CASKRGTNYGYTF.

This clone was counted once. The chain employs TRBV6-5 and TRBJ2-5; 8 bases agree with TRBD1. With V trimmed by 6 bases and J by 5 bases, 11 bases remained unmatched. The CDR3 totals 15 residues. The germline gives CDR1 MNHEY, CDR2 SVGAGI. The CDR3 spells CASSLIGQGKETQYF. The CDR3 coding sequence is TGTGCCAGCAGCCTTATAGGACAGGGAAAGGAGACCCAGTACTTC.

The chain is built from TRBV6-1 and TRBJ2-2; TRBD1 matches 8 bases. V dropped 3 bases and J dropped 4; count of bases not matched to a gene: 7. There are 16 residues in the CDR3. Germline V gene sequence: CDR1 MNHNS, CDR2 SASEGT. CDR3 sequence (DNA): TGTGCCAGCAGTGAGAGGACAGGGCGATCCACCGGGGAGCTGTTTTTT. This sequence encodes CASSERTGRSTGELFF.

The chain employs TRBV6-5 and TRBJ2-2; 10 positions match TRBD2. The CDR3 is made up of 14 amino acids. The J segment lost 11 bases and the V segment lost 4 bases, leaving 7 bases of the junction unmatched. The germline V gene has CDR1 MNHEY and CDR2 SVGAGI. The CDR3 DNA reads TGTGCCAGCAGTTTAGCGGGGGGAATCGGAGAGCTGTTTTTT. Translating gives CASSLAGGIGELFF.

The chain uses TRBV15 and TRBJ2-2; 9 nucleotides line up with TRBD2. Trimming removed 1 base from V and 5 bases from J; junction bases left unmatched: 8. Germline V gives CDR1 LNHNV, CDR2 YYDKDF (reference sequence). This CDR3 has 17 amino acids. CDR3: CATSRGGGGATTGELFF. In DNA, the CDR3 is TGTGCCACCAGCAGAGGGGGCGGGGGGGCTACAACCGGGGAGCTGTTTTTT.

V gene TRBV5-6 combines with J gene TRBJ1-1; no reliable D call. Germline CDR1 and CDR2: SGHDT and YYEEEE. The length of the CDR3 is 14 residues. V lost 0 bases and J lost 7, with 13 bases in between. The chain's CDR3 is CASSLAGPVGEAFF. The CDR3 DNA follows: TGTGCCAGCAGCTTGGCCGGCCCCGTGGGTGAAGCTTTCTTT.

The chain is built from TRBV11-3 and TRBJ2-3; 9 bases are shared with TRBD2. J gave up 7 bases and V 4 bases, and 6 bases lay outside the gene matches. Looked up from germline, CDR1 is SGHNT and CDR2 is YENEEA. There are 14 residues in the CDR3. In nucleotides, the CDR3 is TGTGCCAGCAGCTCGACTAGCGGTGGGAATACGCAGTATTTT. It is translated as CASSSTSGGNTQYF.

This clone has just one count. The gene calls are TRBV4-2 and TRBJ2-7; no clear D. This CDR3 spans 14 amino acids. V lost 1 base to trimming and J lost 1 base, with 8 bases between them. The germline V gene has CDR1 LGHNA and CDR2 YNFKEQ. CDR3 sequence: CASSQGDGSYEQYF. Here the CDR3 DNA reads TGTGCCAGCAGCCAAGGCGACGGTTCCTACGAGCAGTACTTC.

The chain combines TRBV4-1 with TRBJ2-1; 7 nucleotides line up with TRBD1. The ends lost 2 bases at V and 2 bases at J; junction bases unmatched: 6. The CDR3 runs 16 residues. Per the germline V gene, CDR1 is MGHRA and CDR2 is YSYEKL. As DNA, the CDR3 is TGCGCCAGCAGCCAAACCCCGGGACAGCCCTACAATGAGCAGTTCTTC. Translating it yields CASSQTPGQPYNEQFF.

The rearrangement uses TRBV7-9 and TRBJ1-1; D possibly corresponds to TRBD1 (6 bases). With 1 base removed from V and 10 bases from J, the gap between germline ends came to 28 bases. The length of the CDR3 is 18 residues. Germline values: CDR1 SEHNR, CDR2 FQNEAQ (reference sequence). The chain's CDR3 is CASSLVGGTWDTRVGAFF. CDR3 nucleotides: TGTGCCAGCAGCTTAGTTGGTGGGACTTGGGACACCCGAGTTGGAGCTTTCTTT.

The chain couples TRBV7-3 to TRBJ2-5, with D perhaps matching TRBD1 or TRBD2 (5 bases each). In germline, CDR1 is SGHTA, CDR2 FQGTGA. The CDR3 has 14 residues. V lost 3 bases and J lost 2, with 10 bases in between. In DNA, the CDR3 is TGTGCCAGCAGCTTGGGACGGAAGCAAGAGACCCAGTACTTC. Translated, it gives CASSLGRKQETQYF.

The rearrangement uses TRBV7-9 and TRBJ1-2; D gene unclear. CDR1 is SEHNR and CDR2 is FQNEAQ in the germline V gene (reference sequence). The CDR3 is made up of 17 amino acids. Trimming shortened V by 5 bases and J by 3 bases, and 22 bases separated the two germline ends. CDR3 amino acids: CASSPNPTRNVYYGYTF. As DNA, the CDR3 is TGTGCCAGCAGCCCAAACCCAACCAGGAATGTATACTATGGCTACACCTTC.

The rearrangement uses TRBV11-2 and TRBJ2-1; TRBD2 might be the D (5 bases). The germline V gene encodes CDR1 SGHAT and CDR2 FQNNGV. Trimming stripped 7 bases from V and 6 bases from J, with 10 bases between. This CDR3 has 12 residues. The CDR3 protein is CASMAGPNEQFF. In DNA, the CDR3 is TGTGCCAGCATGGCGGGTCCCAATGAGCAGTTCTTC.

The chain employs TRBV27 and TRBJ1-5; 7 nucleotides align to TRBD1. The CDR3 covers 14 residues. Germline CDR1 reads MNHEY; CDR2 reads SMNVEV (reference sequence). Losses at the gene ends were 5 bases for V and 3 bases for J; bases not matched to a gene: 4. DNA of the CDR3: TGTGCCAGCAGTCGACAGGGATTCAATCAGCCCCAGCATTTT. Its translation: CASSRQGFNQPQHF.

The CDR3: CATSRDEGTDTQYF. In nucleotides, the CDR3 is TGTGCCACCAGCAGAGATGAGGGGACAGATACGCAGTATTTT. J is TRBJ2-3 and V is TRBV15; possibly TRBD1 or TRBD2 for D (5 bases each). V was clipped by 0 bases and J by 3 bases, with 7 bases between them. Germline loops: CDR1 LNHNV, CDR2 YYDKDF (reference sequence). The CDR3 is made up of 14 amino acids.

The chain is built from TRBV5-1 and TRBJ2-1; TRBD1 matches at 10 bases. The CDR3 has 16 residues. V shed 4 bases, J shed 8 bases, and the junction held 12 bases outside the gene matches. Germline V gene data show CDR1 as SGHRS and CDR2 as YFSETQ. The CDR3 DNA reads as TGCGCCAGCAGCGGACAGGGGGACCCTTTCCAGGATGAGCAGTTCTTC. Translation: CASSGQGDPFQDEQFF. The full variable domain, with the rest looked up from reference TRBV5-1 and TRBJ2-1, is KAGVTQTPRYLIKTRGQQVTLSCSPISGHRSVSWYQQTPGQGLQFLFEYFSETQRNKGNFPGRFSGRQFSNSRSEMNVSTLELGDSALYLCASSGQGDPFQDEQFFGPGTRLTVL.

This chain connects TRBV12-5 to TRBJ1-5, with TRBD1 matching 7 bases. The V and J ends lost 8 bases and 6 bases, in that order; junction bases with no gene match: 13. Germline V gene sequence: CDR1 LGHNT, CDR2 FRNRAP. This CDR3 contains 15 residues. The chain's CDR3 is CASPKTGPFIQPQHF. CDR3 sequence (DNA): TGTGCTAGTCCGAAGACAGGGCCTTTTATTCAGCCCCAGCATTTT. Based on the CDR3 plus reference TRBV12-5 and TRBJ1-5, the full variable domain is DARVTQTPRHKVTEMGQEVTMRCQPILGHNTVFWYRQTMMQGLELLAYFRNRAPLDDSGMPKDRFSAEMPDATLATLKIQPSEPRDSAVYFCASPKTGPFIQPQHFGDGTRLSIL.

The chain carries TRBV18 and TRBJ2-5; 11 positions agree with TRBD1. Germline V CDR1 and CDR2: KGHSH, LQKENI. The CDR3 is 15 residues long. With 0 bases clipped from V and 6 bases from J, the junction kept 3 bases outside the gene matches. In DNA, the CDR3 is TGTGCCAGCTCACCACCGGGACAGGGGGATAAGACCCAGTACTTC. Translated: CASSPPGQGDKTQYF.

The chain employs TRBV5-1 and TRBJ1-4; D remains ambiguous. The V end was cut by 3 bases, the J end by 0 bases, with 9 bases between. The CDR3 has 15 amino acids. CDR1 is SGHRS, CDR2 YFSETQ, per germline. CDR3 residues: CASSWLSATNEKLFF. For the CDR3, the DNA is TGCGCCAGCAGCTGGTTATCTGCAACTAATGAAAAACTGTTTTTT.

The gene calls are TRBV4-1 and TRBJ2-7, with D perhaps TRBD1 (6 bases). The V gene's germline CDR1 is MGHRA and CDR2 YSYEKL. The V end lost 3 bases, the J end lost 4 bases, and 16 bases lay between the germline ends. The CDR3 length is 15 residues. CDR3 coding DNA: TGCGCCAGCAGCCACTTGACAGGCGGGTTATACGAGCAGTACTTC. Its protein product is CASSHLTGGLYEQYF.

CDR3 sequence: CASSELPGGDIQYF. In DNA form, the CDR3 reads TGTGCCAGCAGTGAACTGCCGGGGGGGGACATTCAGTACTTC. V is TRBV2 and J is TRBJ2-4, with TRBD2 identical over 8 bases. Trimming cost V 2 bases and J 8 bases; bases outside gene matches: 5. Per the germline V gene, CDR1 is SNHLY and CDR2 is FYNNEI. The CDR3 runs to 14 residues.

This clone was counted a single time. The chain carries TRBV7-2 and TRBJ1-1; D not resolved. Per the germline V gene, CDR1 is SGHTA and CDR2 is FQGNSA. Trimming left V 2 bases short and J 4 bases short, with 11 bases between. CDR3 size: 14 residues. The CDR3 sequence: CASSLMLGRTEAFF. The CDR3 bases are TGTGCCAGCAGCTTAATGCTTGGGCGCACTGAAGCTTTCTTT. Looking up the rest from reference TRBV7-2 and TRBJ1-1 gives the full variable domain: GAGVSQSPSNKVTEKGKDVELRCDPISGHTALYWYRQSLGQGLEFLIYFQGNSAPDKSGLPSDRFSAERTGGSVSTLTIQRTQQEDSAVYLCASSLMLGRTEAFFGQGTRLTVV.

This sequence joins TRBV6-1 and TRBJ2-6; D unresolved. This CDR3 region has 17 residues. Germline V lookup: CDR1 MNHNS, CDR2 SASEGT. Trimming stripped 0 bases from V and 1 base from J, with 10 bases between. The CDR3 sequence: CASSEAPTGSGANVLTF. The CDR3 DNA reads as TGTGCCAGCAGTGAAGCCCCGACCGGGTCTGGGGCCAACGTCCTGACTTTC.

The gene calls are TRBV14 and TRBJ1-6; D possibly corresponds to TRBD1 (5 bases). The CDR3 totals 12 residues. Germline values: CDR1 SGHDN, CDR2 FVKESK. Trimming shortened V by 3 bases and J by 9 bases, and 6 bases separated the two germline ends. The CDR3, as DNA: TGTGCCAGCAGCCAGGGACTTTCACCCCTCCACTTT. The encoded protein is CASSQGLSPLHF.

The rearrangement joins TRBV10-3 to TRBJ2-7; the D is unclear. The CDR3 sequence is 19 residues long. Trimming removed 6 bases at V and 3 bases at J, with 30 bases between. The V gene's germline CDR1 is ENHRY and CDR2 SYGVKD. The CDR3 nucleotides are TGTGCCATCAGCGGCTCGGGTATATTTACGACGGCCACCAACTACGAGCAGTACTTC. Its protein is CAISGSGIFTTATNYEQYF.